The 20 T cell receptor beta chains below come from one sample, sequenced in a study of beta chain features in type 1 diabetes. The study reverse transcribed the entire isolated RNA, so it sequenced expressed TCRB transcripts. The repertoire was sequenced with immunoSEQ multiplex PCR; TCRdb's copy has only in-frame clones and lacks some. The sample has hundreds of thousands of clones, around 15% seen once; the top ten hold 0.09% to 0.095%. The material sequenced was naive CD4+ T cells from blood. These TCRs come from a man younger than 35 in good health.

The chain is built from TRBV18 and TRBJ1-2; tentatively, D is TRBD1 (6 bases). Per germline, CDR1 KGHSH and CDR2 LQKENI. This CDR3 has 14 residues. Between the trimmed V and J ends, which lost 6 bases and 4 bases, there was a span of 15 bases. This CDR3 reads CASSPVQGIYGYTF. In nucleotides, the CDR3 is TGTGCCAGCTCGCCCGTACAGGGAATCTATGGCTACACCTTC.

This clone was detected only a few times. The CDR3 sequence is CASSHQKGTSGRETQYF. DNA for the CDR3: TGTGCCAGCAGCCATCAAAAGGGGACTAGCGGGAGAGAGACCCAGTACTTC. The chain combines TRBV7-9 with TRBJ2-5; TRBD2 agrees at 14 bases. The junction had 9 bases not matched to a gene; V was cut back by 5 bases and J by 4 bases. Germline loops: CDR1 SEHNR, CDR2 FQNEAQ (reference sequence). The CDR3 is 17 residues long.

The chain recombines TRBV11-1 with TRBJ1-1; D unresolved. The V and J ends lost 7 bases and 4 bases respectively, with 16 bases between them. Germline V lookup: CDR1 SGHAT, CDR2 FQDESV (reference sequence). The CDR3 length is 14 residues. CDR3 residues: CASTPAGRITEAFF. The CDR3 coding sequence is TGTGCCAGCACCCCGGCGGGTAGGATCACTGAAGCTTTCTTT.

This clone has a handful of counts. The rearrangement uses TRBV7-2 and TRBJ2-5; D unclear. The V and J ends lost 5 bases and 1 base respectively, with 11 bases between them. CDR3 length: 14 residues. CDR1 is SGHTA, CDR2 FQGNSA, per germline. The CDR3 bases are TGTGCCAGCAGCCAAAAAGGCACCCAAGAGACCCAGTACTTC. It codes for CASSQKGTQETQYF.

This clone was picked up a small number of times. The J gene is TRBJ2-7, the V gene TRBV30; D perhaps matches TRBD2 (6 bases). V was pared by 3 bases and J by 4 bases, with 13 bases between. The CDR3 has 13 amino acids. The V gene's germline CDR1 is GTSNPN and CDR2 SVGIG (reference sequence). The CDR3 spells CAWSRRDSYEQYF. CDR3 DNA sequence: TGTGCCTGGAGCCGTCGGGACTCTTACGAGCAGTACTTC.

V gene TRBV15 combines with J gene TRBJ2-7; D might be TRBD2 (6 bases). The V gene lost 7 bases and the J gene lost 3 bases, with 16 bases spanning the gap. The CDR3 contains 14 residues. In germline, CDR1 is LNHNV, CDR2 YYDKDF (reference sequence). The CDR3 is CATTPGRTNYEQYF. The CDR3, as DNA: TGTGCCACCACACCGGGACGGACTAACTACGAGCAGTACTTC.

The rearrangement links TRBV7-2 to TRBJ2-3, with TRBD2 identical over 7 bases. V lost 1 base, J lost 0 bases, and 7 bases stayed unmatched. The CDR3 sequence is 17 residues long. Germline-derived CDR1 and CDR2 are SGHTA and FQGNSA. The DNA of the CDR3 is TGTGCCAGCAGCTTAGTGTGGGGCGGGGGAAGCACAGATACGCAGTATTTT. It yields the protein CASSLVWGGGSTDTQYF.

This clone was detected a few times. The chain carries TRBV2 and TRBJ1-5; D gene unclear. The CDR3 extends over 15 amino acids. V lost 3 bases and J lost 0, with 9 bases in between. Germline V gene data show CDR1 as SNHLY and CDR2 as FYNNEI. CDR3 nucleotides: TGTGCCAGCAGTGATAGGAGGAATAGCAATCAGCCCCAGCATTTT. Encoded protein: CASSDRRNSNQPQHF.

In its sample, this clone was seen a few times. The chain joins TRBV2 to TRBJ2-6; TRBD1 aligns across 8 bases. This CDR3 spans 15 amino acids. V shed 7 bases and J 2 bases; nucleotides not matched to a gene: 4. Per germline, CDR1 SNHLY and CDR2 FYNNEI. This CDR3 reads CASTLQGAGANVLTF. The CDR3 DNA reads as TGTGCCAGCACCCTACAGGGGGCTGGGGCCAACGTCCTGACTTTC.

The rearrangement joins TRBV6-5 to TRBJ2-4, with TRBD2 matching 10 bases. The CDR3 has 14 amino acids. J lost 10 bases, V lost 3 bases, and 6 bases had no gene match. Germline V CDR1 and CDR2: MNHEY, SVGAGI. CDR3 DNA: TGTGCCAGCAGTTATACTAGCGGGAAAACGATTCAGTACTTC. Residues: CASSYTSGKTIQYF.

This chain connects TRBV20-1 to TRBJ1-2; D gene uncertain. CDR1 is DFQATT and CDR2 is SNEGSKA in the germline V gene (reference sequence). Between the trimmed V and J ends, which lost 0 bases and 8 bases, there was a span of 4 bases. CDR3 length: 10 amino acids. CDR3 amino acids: CSARDEGYTF. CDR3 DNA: TGCAGTGCTAGAGATGAGGGCTACACCTTC.

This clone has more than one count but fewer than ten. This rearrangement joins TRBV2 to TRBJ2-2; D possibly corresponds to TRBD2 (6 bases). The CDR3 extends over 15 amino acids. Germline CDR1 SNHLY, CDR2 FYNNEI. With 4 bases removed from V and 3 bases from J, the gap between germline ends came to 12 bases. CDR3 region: CASSARGSHTGELFF. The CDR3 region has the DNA TGTGCCAGCAGTGCGCGGGGCAGTCACACCGGGGAGCTGTTTTTT.

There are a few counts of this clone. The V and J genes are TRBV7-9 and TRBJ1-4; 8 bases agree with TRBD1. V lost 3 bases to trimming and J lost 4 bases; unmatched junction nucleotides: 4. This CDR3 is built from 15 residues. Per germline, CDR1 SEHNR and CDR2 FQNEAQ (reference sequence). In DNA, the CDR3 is TGTGCCAGCAGCTTGATGACAGGGGATAATGAAAAACTGTTTTTT. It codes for CASSLMTGDNEKLFF.

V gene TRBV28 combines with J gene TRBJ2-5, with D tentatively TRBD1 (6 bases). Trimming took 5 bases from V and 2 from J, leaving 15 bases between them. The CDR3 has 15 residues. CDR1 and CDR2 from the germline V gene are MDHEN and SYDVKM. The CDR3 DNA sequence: TGTGCCAGCAGTCTCCCCCGACAGGCACAAGAGACCCAGTACTTC. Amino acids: CASSLPRQAQETQYF.

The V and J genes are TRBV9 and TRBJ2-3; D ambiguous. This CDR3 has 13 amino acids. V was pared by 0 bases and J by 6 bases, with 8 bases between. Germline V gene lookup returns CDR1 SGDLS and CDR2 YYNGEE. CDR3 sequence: CASSVAGVDTQYF. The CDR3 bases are TGTGCCAGCAGCGTAGCAGGTGTGGATACGCAGTATTTT.

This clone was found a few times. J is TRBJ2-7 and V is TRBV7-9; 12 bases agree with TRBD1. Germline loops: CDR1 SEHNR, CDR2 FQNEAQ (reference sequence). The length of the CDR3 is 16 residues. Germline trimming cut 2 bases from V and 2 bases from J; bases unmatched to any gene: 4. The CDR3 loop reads CASSLYRDRGPYEQYF. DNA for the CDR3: TGTGCCAGCAGCTTATATCGGGACAGGGGGCCCTACGAGCAGTACTTC.

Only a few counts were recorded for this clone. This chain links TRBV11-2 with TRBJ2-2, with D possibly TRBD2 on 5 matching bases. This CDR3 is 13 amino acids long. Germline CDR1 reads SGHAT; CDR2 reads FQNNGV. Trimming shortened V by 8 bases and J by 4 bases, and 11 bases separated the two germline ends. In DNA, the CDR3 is TGTGCCAGCGGGAGTAGCAGCACCGGGGAGCTGTTTTTT. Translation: CASGSSSTGELFF.

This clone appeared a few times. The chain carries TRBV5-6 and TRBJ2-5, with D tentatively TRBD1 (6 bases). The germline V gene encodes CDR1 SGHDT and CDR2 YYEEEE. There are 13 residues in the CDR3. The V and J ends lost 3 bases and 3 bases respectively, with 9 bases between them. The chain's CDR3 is CASSSRDKETQYF. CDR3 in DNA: TGTGCCAGCAGCTCTAGGGACAAAGAGACCCAGTACTTC.

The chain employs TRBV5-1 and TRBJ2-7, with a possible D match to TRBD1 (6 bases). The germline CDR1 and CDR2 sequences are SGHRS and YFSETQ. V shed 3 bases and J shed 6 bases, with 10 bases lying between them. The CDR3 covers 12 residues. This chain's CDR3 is CASSYTGSEQYF. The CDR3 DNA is TGCGCCAGCAGCTATACAGGGTCCGAGCAGTACTTC. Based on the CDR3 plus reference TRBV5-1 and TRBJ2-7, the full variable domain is KAGVTQTPRYLIKTRGQQVTLSCSPISGHRSVSWYQQTPGQGLQFLFEYFSETQRNKGNFPGRFSGRQFSNSRSEMNVSTLELGDSALYLCASSYTGSEQYFGPGTRLTVT.

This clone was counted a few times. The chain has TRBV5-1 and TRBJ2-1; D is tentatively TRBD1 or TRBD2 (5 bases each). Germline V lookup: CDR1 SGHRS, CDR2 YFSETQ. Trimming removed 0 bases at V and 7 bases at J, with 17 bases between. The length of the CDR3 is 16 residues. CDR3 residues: CASSLAVGARLNEQFF. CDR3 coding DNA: TGCGCCAGCAGCTTGGCCGTCGGGGCGCGGTTGAATGAGCAGTTCTTC.